The rows below give T cell receptor beta chains drawn from one sample of a study of regulatory T cells in long-lasting Graves disease. A single record per CDR3 protein comes from TCRdb applying MiXCR to the multiplex PCR reads. Of about 310,000 distinct CDR3 sequences listed, 22% are singletons. Source: peripheral blood mononuclear cells (PBMCs), taken when the disease was refractory, from a patient treated with antithyroid drugs. The receptor source for this set is a female donor with Graves disease. Each CDR3 is given with its conserved first and last residue. Fields, in order: D gene, V gene, clone size, J gene, CDR3 DNA, CDR3 protein. A D gene is named only where the DNA matches it firmly. Clone sizes are given selectively: once, few, many, or a class where the clone is expanded.

-	TRBV29-1	few	TRBJ1-1	TGCAGCGCTGCCGGGACAAATAACGCTGAAGCTTTCTTT	CSAAGTNNAEAFF
-	TRBV27	many	TRBJ1-1	TGTGCCAGCAGCTACACCTTCAACACTGAAGCTTTCTTT	CASSYTFNTEAFF
TRBD2	TRBV2	-	TRBJ2-2	TGTGCCAGCAGTGGATCTCAACCGGGAGGATACTACACCGGGGAGCTGTTTTTT	CASSGSQPGGYYTGELFF
-	TRBV20-1	-	TRBJ1-3	TGCAGTGTATCTGGAAGAAACACCATATATTTT	CSVSGRNTIYF
-	TRBV19	few	TRBJ2-7	TGTGCCAGTAACCCCGGCGGCGAAATACCCTACGAGCAGTACTTC	CASNPGGEIPYEQYF
-	TRBV4-3	-	TRBJ2-7	TGCGCCAGCAGCCAAGAATGGAACAGCGCTACCTACGAGCAGTACTTC	CASSQEWNSATYEQYF
-	TRBV20-1	few	TRBJ2-7	TGCAGTGCTAGAGGGGGAGGCTACGAGCAGTACTTC	CSARGGGYEQYF
TRBD2	TRBV12-5	-	TRBJ2-1	TGTGCTAGTGGTTTGGGGACTAGCGGGGTCTGCAATGAGCAGTTCTTC	CASGLGTSGVCNEQFF
-	TRBV28	many	TRBJ1-2	TGTGCCAGCACAATACAGGGTTGGAGCTACACCTTC	CASTIQGWSYTF
-	TRBV29-1	few	TRBJ1-1	TGCAGCGTTCTTTGGGGGCGCACTGAAGCTTTCTTT	CSVLWGRTEAFF
TRBD1	TRBV4-3	-	TRBJ1-1	TGCGCCAGCAGCCAGGGATTGGGGGACAGGGAAGGTTTCTTT	CASSQGLGDREGFF
-	TRBV7-2	many	TRBJ2-7	TGTGCCAGCAGCTTAATTACAGGGACGAACTCCTACGAGCAGTACTTC	CASSLITGTNSYEQYF
TRBD2	TRBV20-1	few	TRBJ2-2	TGCAGTGCTAGGGGACTAGCGGGAGGGCAATCCGGGGAGCTGTTTTTT	CSARGLAGGQSGELFF
-	TRBV6-2/TRBV6-3	many	TRBJ1-5	TGTGCCAGCAAGAGCGGAGCGGGAAGACAGCCCCAGCATTTT	CASKSGAGRQPQHF
TRBD2	TRBV4-1	few	TRBJ2-7	TGCGCCAGCAGCTCAATAGCGGGAGGGCCCGAGCAGTACTTC	CASSSIAGGPEQYF
TRBD1	TRBV12-5	few	TRBJ2-2	TGTGCTAGTGGTGCCGGGACAGGGTTCACCGGGGAGCTGTTTTTT	CASGAGTGFTGELFF
-	TRBV5-6	-	TRBJ1-2	TGTGCCAGCAGCTTTGGGGGTGACTATGGCTACACCTTC	CASSFGGDYGYTF
-	TRBV13	few	TRBJ2-2	TGTGCCAGCAGCTCCAAGGGTCGGAACACCGGGGAGCTGTTTTTT	CASSSKGRNTGELFF
-	TRBV30	-	TRBJ2-7	TGTGCCTGGAGGGGTAAGGGGGAAGGGGGATACGAGCAGTACTTC	CAWRGKGEGGYEQYF
TRBD2	TRBV4-1	few	TRBJ2-7	TGCGCCAGCAGCCAAGTAATTTTACGGGACTACGTCTACTACGAGCAGTACTTC	CASSQVILRDYVYYEQYF
-	TRBV7-2	many	TRBJ2-7	TGTGCCAGCAGCTTAGAAGCAGGACGGAACTACGAGCAGTACTTC	CASSLEAGRNYEQYF
TRBD2	TRBV7-2	few	TRBJ2-1	TGTGCCAGCAGCCCCGAGACTAGCGGGGGTCATGAGCAGTTCTTC	CASSPETSGGHEQFF
-	TRBV29-1	few	TRBJ1-1	TGCAGCGTTGATGAGGGAATGAACACTGAAGCTTTCTTT	CSVDEGMNTEAFF
TRBD1	TRBV5-1	many	TRBJ1-5	TGCGCCAGCAGCTTTACAGGGGGCGCGGGTCAGCCCCAGCATTTT	CASSFTGGAGQPQHF
TRBD1	TRBV15	-	TRBJ2-6	TGTGCCACCAGCAGCTCCGGGACAGGAACTTATAGGGCCAACGTCCTGACTTTC	CATSSSGTGTYRANVLTF
-	TRBV18	few	TRBJ2-7	TGTGCCAGCTCACCATTCCAGGACTCCTACGAGCAGTACTTC	CASSPFQDSYEQYF
-	TRBV28	many	TRBJ1-1	TGTGCCAGTACCCCCCCCCCGGGTAGACGGACTGAAGCTTTCTTT	CASTPPPGRRTEAFF
-	TRBV27	-	TRBJ2-5	TGTGCCAGCGCCGAGACCCAGTACTTC	CASAETQYF
-	TRBV4-1	-	TRBJ2-7	TGCGGCCGGGACGACTACGAGCAGTACTTC	CGRDDYEQYF
-	TRBV5-1	-	TRBJ2-2	TGCGCCAGCAGCTCCACCACAACGAACACCGGGGAGCTGTTTTTT	CASSSTTTNTGELFF
TRBD1	TRBV4-3	-	TRBJ1-1	TGCGCCAGCAGCCACGTTGGGACAGGGAACACTGAAGCTTTCTTT	CASSHVGTGNTEAFF
-	TRBV12-3/TRBV12-4	few	TRBJ1-6	TGTGCCAGCAGTTTAAATGTGGTAACACCCCTCCACTTT	CASSLNVVTPLHF
-	TRBV6-2/TRBV6-3	few	TRBJ2-7	TGTGCCAGCAGTTCGTTGGACTCCTCCTACGAGCAGTACTTC	CASSSLDSSYEQYF
TRBD2	TRBV19	few	TRBJ2-7	TGTGCCAGTAGTTTTAGCGGGAGTTTTTCCTACGAGCAGTACTTC	CASSFSGSFSYEQYF
TRBD2	TRBV5-1	-	TRBJ2-3	TGCGCCAGCAGCTTGGGGACTAGCTGGCCAGATACGCAGTATTTT	CASSLGTSWPDTQYF
-	TRBV7-9	few	TRBJ2-5	TGTGCCAGCAGCTTTCGCCACAGCCAAGAGACCCAGTACTTC	CASSFRHSQETQYF
-	TRBV20-1	-	TRBJ2-3	TGCAGTGCCACGAGGGGGGCGGGAGATGCAGATACGCAGTATTTT	CSATRGAGDADTQYF
-	TRBV28	many	TRBJ1-2	TGTGCCAGCAGCCCCTTGAGGGGCTTAAACTATGGCTACACCTTC	CASSPLRGLNYGYTF
TRBD2	TRBV10-3	few	TRBJ2-7	TGTGCCATCGGGGGACTAGCGGAGCTTCGGCGGGGCGAGCAGTACTTC	CAIGGLAELRRGEQYF
-	TRBV7-2	many	TRBJ1-4	TGTGCCAGCAGGGACCAAGGGCGCGGTGAAAAACTGTTTTTT	CASRDQGRGEKLFF
TRBD1	TRBV30	-	TRBJ2-7	TGTGCCTGGAGTCCCGGACAGGGCGCCAGCGAGCAGTACTTC	CAWSPGQGASEQYF
TRBD1	TRBV29-1	many	TRBJ1-2	TGCAGCGTTGACAGGACAGGGGCCGACGGCTACACCTTC	CSVDRTGADGYTF
-	TRBV7-9	many	TRBJ2-5	TGTGCCAGCAGCCCCATTGCCTATTTGGGAGAGACCCAGTACTTC	CASSPIAYLGETQYF
-	TRBV28	many	TRBJ2-7	TGTGCCAGCAGTTTGTCCCCTCGGGAGTACGAGCAGTACTTC	CASSLSPREYEQYF
-	TRBV20-1	-	TRBJ1-3	TGCAGTGCTAGTACGCCTGGAAACACCATATATTTT	CSASTPGNTIYF
-	TRBV6-1	-	TRBJ2-5	TGTGCCAGCCAACGGGGTTACCAAGAGACCCAGTACTTC	CASQRGYQETQYF
TRBD2	TRBV28	many	TRBJ2-6	TGTGCCCACGGACTAGCGGGAGATGGGGCCAACGTCCTGACTTTC	CAHGLAGDGANVLTF
-	TRBV28	-	TRBJ2-5	TGTGCCAGCAGTCGCGAATACACCGGGACAAAAAAGACCCAGTACTTC	CASSREYTGTKKTQYF
-	TRBV18	many	TRBJ1-5	TGTGCCAGCTCACCAGGGGTGGGGCGCAATCAGCCCCAGCATTTT	CASSPGVGRNQPQHF
-	TRBV5-1	many	TRBJ1-4	TGCGCCAGCAGCTTTGACAACGAAAAACTGTTTTTT	CASSFDNEKLFF
-	TRBV28	few	TRBJ2-7	TGTGCCAGCGGATGGAACTACGAGCAGTACTTC	CASGWNYEQYF
-	TRBV28	many	TRBJ2-5	TGTGCCAGCAGCGGGCAGGGGACGGGACAAGAGACCCAGTACTTC	CASSGQGTGQETQYF
-	TRBV29-1	many	TRBJ2-7	TGCAGCGTTGTAGGCCCCAACACGTACGAGCAGTACTTC	CSVVGPNTYEQYF
-	TRBV20-1	few	TRBJ2-7	TGCAGTGCTAGCCGACAGATGGAAGAGCAGTACTTC	CSASRQMEEQYF
-	TRBV6-5	many	TRBJ2-7	TGTGCCAGCAGTTACTCTCTAGCGCCCTACGAGCAGTACTTC	CASSYSLAPYEQYF